Below are 5 T cell receptor beta chains sequenced from a single sample in a study of T cell repertoires in cytomegalovirus infection. TCRdb used MiXCR to reprocess the reads, holding one entry per CDR3 protein. The profile shows 110,000 to 150,000 distinct CDR3 sequences, 6.5% of them singletons. Sequencing used PBMCs. The receptor set was obtained from a human donor in good health (CMV status not recorded). Some clones in this sample may be carry-over from other donors' samples.

V is TRBV29-1 and J is TRBJ1-1; D not certain. V lost 0 bases, J lost 1 base, and 6 bases lay in between. CDR1 SQVTM and CDR2 ANQGSEA come from the germline V gene. The CDR3 consists of 13 residues. The CDR3 bases are TGCAGCGTTGAAGAACACAGGAACACTGAAGCTTTCTTT. Protein sequence: CSVEEHRNTEAFF.

V usage is TRBV20-1 and J usage is TRBJ1-5; the match to TRBD1 covers 10 bases. The CDR3 loop spans 14 amino acids. In germline, CDR1 is DFQATT, CDR2 SNEGSKA (reference sequence). The ends lost 7 bases at V and 5 bases at J; junction bases unmatched: 8. Here the CDR3 reads CSGSGQGQDQPQHF. DNA for the CDR3: TGCAGTGGTTCGGGACAGGGGCAAGATCAGCCCCAGCATTTT.

This clonotype showed up many times. The chain uses TRBV20-1 and TRBJ2-1; 14 nucleotides line up with TRBD2. CDR1 and CDR2 from the germline V gene are DFQATT and SNEGSKA (reference sequence). V shed 3 bases and J 3 bases; nucleotides not matched to a gene: 7. The CDR3 is 17 amino acids. In DNA, the CDR3 is TGCAGTGCTAGGTCGGGACTAGCGGGGGCTCACTACAATGAGCAGTTCTTC. Translating it yields CSARSGLAGAHYNEQFF.

This clonotype showed up many times. The chain has TRBV7-2 and TRBJ2-1; no firm D call. In germline, CDR1 is SGHTA, CDR2 FQGNSA. The CDR3 consists of 14 residues. Trimming took off 5 bases at V and 5 bases at J, with 13 bases between the two ends. The CDR3 DNA reads as TGTGCCAGCAGCGCCCCCCTGGGTCACAATGAGCAGTTCTTC. It translates to CASSAPLGHNEQFF.

This clonotype appeared many times. This chain connects TRBV19 to TRBJ1-1, with D perhaps TRBD1 (6 bases). CDR3 length: 16 amino acids. Trimming left V 7 bases short and J 0 bases short, with 18 bases between. Germline V gives CDR1 LNHDA, CDR2 SQIVND (reference sequence). The CDR3 reads CASTMDRAAMNTEAFF. CDR3 in DNA: TGTGCCAGTACCATGGACAGAGCTGCGATGAACACTGAAGCTTTCTTT.